The sequence of this T cell receptor (beta chain) was determined in a study of blood T cells in healthy people across ages. It was with a sample-barcoded 5' primer and a J-beta primer mix that a second PCR of roughly 7 to 11 cycles was run. TCRdb re-called the 5' RACE reads through MiXCR, storing one row per CDR3 protein. Of approximately 1.5 million distinct CDR3 sequences listed, approximately 42% are singletons. Sequenced sample: blood. The clonotype comes from a woman aged 18-29 years in good health.

The CDR3 is CASRVLNSGVVGEQFF. In DNA, the CDR3 is TGTGCCAGCAGAGTCTTAAATAGCGGGGTGGTGGGAGAGCAGTTCTTC. The rearrangement joins TRBV6-2 or TRBV6-3 to TRBJ2-1; 8 positions agree with TRBD2. This CDR3 spans 16 amino acids. Germline V gives CDR1 MNHEY, CDR2 SVGEGT. J was trimmed by 10 bases and V by 6 bases; bases with no gene match: 17.